This T cell receptor beta chain comes out of a study of control samples from healthy donors and cancer patients. Method: immunoSEQ multiplex PCR; TCRdb's copy keeps in-frame clones and lacks some. The data contain 85,000 to 110,000 clones, 80% to 90% of them singletons. The TCR sequence derives from a man in his fifties or sixties with lung cancer. Sequencing was carried out using PBMCs.

CDR3 sequence (DNA): TGTGCCAGCAGCTTAGCGGGGGTACCAGGGGATACGCAGTATTTT. Residues: CASSLAGVPGDTQYF. The chain uses TRBV11-3 and TRBJ2-3; the D gene is possibly TRBD2 (6 bases). Trimming removed 1 base from V and 6 bases from J, with 14 bases in between. This CDR3 region has 15 residues. Germline V gene lookup returns CDR1 SGHNT and CDR2 YENEEA.